What follows describes a single T cell receptor beta chain. It was genomic DNA that served as the template for profiling TCR beta VDJ and CDR3. TCRdb re-called the reads with MiXCR, one entry per CDR3 protein. The sample has about 160,000 distinct CDR3 sequences, just under 45% seen once. These data come from a study of CD8+CD57+ T cells in acquired aplastic anemia. Study as a whole: When averaged, DNA from sorted CD4+ and CD8+ cells came to approximately 3.2 ug.

Sequencing used sorted CD4+, CD8+, or CD8+CD57+ T cells (not recorded which) from PBMCs. The receptor was derived from a human donor in good health.

Written as DNA, the CDR3 is TGTGCCAGCACACAGACCTACGAGCAGTACTTC. Its protein product is CASTQTYEQYF. The chain links TRBV6-1 to TRBJ2-7; no firm D call. The CDR3 is 11 residues long. In germline, CDR1 is MNHNS, CDR2 SASEGT. V lost 7 bases and J 2 bases, leaving 6 bases between the germline ends.